This T cell receptor (beta chain) stems from a study of beta chain features in type 1 diabetes. Sequencing targeted expressed TCRB transcripts, as all isolated RNA had been reverse transcribed. Sequencing used immunoSEQ multiplex PCR; TCRdb keeps in-frame clones, though not all of them. The repertoire holds 400,000 to 500,000 clones, with approximately 14% as singletons. This clone was observed a handful of times. Sequencing used naive CD4+ T cells from blood. This sequence originates from a man aged 30 to 45 in good health.

The CDR3 DNA reads TGTGCCAGCAGTGACTGGTCTGAAGCTTTCTTT. Its protein is CASSDWSEAFF. This chain connects TRBV2 to TRBJ1-1, with no clear D. Germline V gives CDR1 SNHLY, CDR2 FYNNEI. The V end was cut by 3 bases, the J end by 6 bases, with 5 bases between. The CDR3 is 11 amino acids.